This T cell receptor (beta chain) was captured in a study of shared clonotypes between healthy human individuals. General study findings and limits: Tissue TCR repertoires likely differ from these blood-only repertoires.

The CDR3 length is 14 residues. The germline CDR1 and CDR2 sequences are MNHEY and SVGAGI. The junction had 8 bases not matched to a gene; V was cut back by 5 bases and J by 6 bases. Only in-frame clones appear in the TCRdb table, and some are missing; sequencing was by immunoSEQ multiplex PCR. The data hold some 470,000 clones, with 70% to 80% observed a single time. As regards this clone: What it recognizes is unknown.

This chain links TRBV6-5 with TRBJ2-7, with 9 bases matching TRBD1. The source of this sequence is a woman between 40 and 55 years old in good health. Some clones in this sample may be carry-over from other donors' samples. Sample: PBMCs. CDR3 loop: CASSPRQGVGEQYF. The CDR3 DNA reads TGTGCCAGCAGTCCTAGACAGGGGGTGGGCGAGCAGTACTTC.